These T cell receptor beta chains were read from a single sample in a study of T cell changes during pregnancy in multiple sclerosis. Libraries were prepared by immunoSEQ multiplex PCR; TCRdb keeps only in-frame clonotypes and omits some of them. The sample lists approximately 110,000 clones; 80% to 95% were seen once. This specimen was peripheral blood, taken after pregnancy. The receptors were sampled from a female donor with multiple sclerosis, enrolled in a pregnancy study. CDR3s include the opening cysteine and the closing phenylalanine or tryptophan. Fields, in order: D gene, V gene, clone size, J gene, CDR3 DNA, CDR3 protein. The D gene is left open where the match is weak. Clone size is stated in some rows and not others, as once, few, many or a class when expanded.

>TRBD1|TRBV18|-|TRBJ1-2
TGTGCCAGCTCAGCGGACAGGGGGGTCTATGGCTACACCTTC
CASSADRGVYGYTF
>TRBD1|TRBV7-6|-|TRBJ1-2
TGTGCCAGCAGCTCGTCCGGGACAGGTTCTTTTGGCTACACCTTC
CASSSSGTGSFGYTF
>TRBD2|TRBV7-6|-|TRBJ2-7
TGTGCCAGCAGCTTACTCAGCGGGGGAGGCGAGCAGTACTTC
CASSLLSGGGEQYF
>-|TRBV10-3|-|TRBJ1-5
TGTGCCATCAGTTCGGGGTCCGTGGGCAATCAGCCCCAGCATTTT
CAISSGSVGNQPQHF
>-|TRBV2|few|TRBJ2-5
TGTGCCAGCAGTGAAGCCGTGAGTGGGGCGACCCAGTACTTC
CASSEAVSGATQYF
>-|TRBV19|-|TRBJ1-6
TGTGCCAGTAGTCAGAATTCACCCCTCCACTTT
CASSQNSPLHF
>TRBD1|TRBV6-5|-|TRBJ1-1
TGTGCCAGCAGCCTTCTCCATTCAGGGGGCCCTGAAGCTTTCTTT
CASSLLHSGGPEAFF
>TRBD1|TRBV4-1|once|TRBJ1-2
TGCGCCAGCAGCCAAGATACAGGGGCAAGCAACCCCTCTAACTATGGCTACACCTTC
CASSQDTGASNPSNYGYTF
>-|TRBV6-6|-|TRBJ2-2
TGTGCCAGCAGTTTCCGACAGCCAGCGAACACCGGGGAGCTGTTTTTT
CASSFRQPANTGELFF
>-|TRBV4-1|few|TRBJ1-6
TGCGCCAGCAGCCAAGATTCGCAGGGCAATTCACCCCTCCACTTT
CASSQDSQGNSPLHF
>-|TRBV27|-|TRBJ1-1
TGTGCCAGCAGTTTGGGGAGGGGCACTGAAGCTTTCTTT
CASSLGRGTEAFF
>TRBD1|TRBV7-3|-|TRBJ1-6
TGTGCCAGCAGCTTAATGGACAGGGTAAATTCACCCCTCCACTTT
CASSLMDRVNSPLHF
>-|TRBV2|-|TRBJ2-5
TGTGCCAGCAGTGAGTGGGGGGAAGAGACCCAGTACTTC
CASSEWGEETQYF
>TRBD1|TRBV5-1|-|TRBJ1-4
TGCGCCAGCAGCTTGGTTGGACAGGGGGCACCAGCTAATGAAAAACTGTTTTTT
CASSLVGQGAPANEKLFF
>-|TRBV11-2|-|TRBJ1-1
TGTGCCAGCAGCCTAACCCCTGAAGCTTTCTTT
CASSLTPEAFF
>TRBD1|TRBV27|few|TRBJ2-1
TGTGCCAGCAGTTGGGACAGATACAATGAGCAGTTCTTC
CASSWDRYNEQFF
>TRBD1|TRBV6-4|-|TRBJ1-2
TGTGCCAGCAGCCAGGGGGAAACCTATGGCTACACCTTC
CASSQGETYGYTF
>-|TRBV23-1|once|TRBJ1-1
TGCGCCAGCCTCCCCCCGCGCAGGGCGAACACTGAAGCTTTCTTT
CASLPPRRANTEAFF
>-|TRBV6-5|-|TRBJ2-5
TGTGCCAGCAGTCTCGCGGGCTCCGGCAGGGAGACCCAGTACTTC
CASSLAGSGRETQYF
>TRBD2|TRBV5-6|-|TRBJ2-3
TGTGCCAGCAGCTTGGGAGTGGCGGGGGTCACAGATACGCAGTATTTT
CASSLGVAGVTDTQYF
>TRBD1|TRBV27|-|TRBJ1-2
TGTGCCAGCAGTTCCGGTGCCAGGGGGAACTATGGCTACACCTTC
CASSSGARGNYGYTF
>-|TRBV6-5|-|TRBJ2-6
TGTGCCAGCAGTTACTCGACAGTCTCTGGGGCCAACGTCCTGACTTTC
CASSYSTVSGANVLTF
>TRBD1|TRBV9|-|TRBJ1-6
TGTGCCAAAGGAGGGGACAGCTCTTTTCTAACTGTTGACGGATTCACTAAGAATTCACCCCTCCACTTT
CAKGGDSSFLTVDGFTKNSPLHF
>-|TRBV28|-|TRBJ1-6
TGTGCCAGCAGGCCGCCTTCACAGGGTTTTTTTTCGGATTCACCCCTCCACTTT
CASRPPSQGFFSDSPLHF
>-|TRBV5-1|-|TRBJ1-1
TGCGCCAGCAGCTTACGACAGGCTGGCACTGAAGCTTTCTTT
CASSLRQAGTEAFF
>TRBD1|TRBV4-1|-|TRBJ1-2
TGCGCCAGCAGCCAAGGGACAGGGGGCTCCTATGGCTACACCTTC
CASSQGTGGSYGYTF
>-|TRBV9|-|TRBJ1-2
TGTGCCAGCAGCGCAAACAGGGATGGCTACACCTTC
CASSANRDGYTF
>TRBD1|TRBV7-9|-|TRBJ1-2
TGTGCCAGCAGCTATGGACAGGGCACGGGAAATTATGGCTACACCTTC
CASSYGQGTGNYGYTF
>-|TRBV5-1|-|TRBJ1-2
TGCGCCAGCAGTGGGGAGGGGGTTGCTGGCTACACCTTC
CASSGEGVAGYTF
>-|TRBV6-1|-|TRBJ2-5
TGTGCCAGCAATTCCGGGAAAGAGACCCAGTACTTC
CASNSGKETQYF
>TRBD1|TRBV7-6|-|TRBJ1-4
TGTGCCAGCAGCTTAGCGGCAGGGGGTGAAAAACTGTTTTTT
CASSLAAGGEKLFF
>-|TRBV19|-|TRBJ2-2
TGTGCCAGTAGTTCCCTTGCGGGGTCCGGTGATACCGGGGAGCTGTTTTTT
CASSSLAGSGDTGELFF
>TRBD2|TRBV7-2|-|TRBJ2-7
TGTGCCAGCAGCCCCGGGACTAGCAAGACCTACGAGCAGTACTTC
CASSPGTSKTYEQYF
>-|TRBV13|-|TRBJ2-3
TGTGCCAGCAGCTTCTCAGATACGCAGTATTTT
CASSFSDTQYF
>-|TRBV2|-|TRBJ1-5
TGTGCCAGCAGTGACAGGGGCTCCAATCAGCCCCAGCATTTT
CASSDRGSNQPQHF
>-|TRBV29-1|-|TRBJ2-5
TGCAGCGGGGAGATTTTAGTTCAGGAGACCCAGTACTTC
CSGEILVQETQYF
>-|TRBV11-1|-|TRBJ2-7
TGTGCCAGCAGCCCACAGGGATCCGAGCAGTACTTC
CASSPQGSEQYF
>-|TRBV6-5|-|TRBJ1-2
TGTGCCAGCAGATATTTACAGGGTCACGAGGGCTACACCTTC
CASRYLQGHEGYTF
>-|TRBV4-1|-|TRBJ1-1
TGCGCCAGCAGCCAAGTACTGGTCGGGGGCACTGAAGCTTTCTTT
CASSQVLVGGTEAFF
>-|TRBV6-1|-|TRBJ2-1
TGTGCCAGCAGTGAAGCAGGGTGGACAGCCTACAATGAGCAGTTCTTC
CASSEAGWTAYNEQFF
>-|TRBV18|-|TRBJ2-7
TGTGCCAGCTCACCACCGCTCGGGGGTTGGAACGAGCAGTACTTC
CASSPPLGGWNEQYF
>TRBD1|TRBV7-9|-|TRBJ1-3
TGTGCCAGCAGCTTAGCGGGGGACAGCCGAAACACCATATATTTT
CASSLAGDSRNTIYF
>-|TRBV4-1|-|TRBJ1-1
TGCGCCAGCAGCCAAGATCCCGGACAAGGGGCCTATTACACTGAAGCTTTCTTT
CASSQDPGQGAYYTEAFF
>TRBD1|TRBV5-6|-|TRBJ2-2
TGTGCCAGCAGCTTGGAGTTGGACAGGGCGACCGGGGAGCTGTTTTTT
CASSLELDRATGELFF
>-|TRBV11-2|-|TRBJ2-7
TGTGCCAGCACAGGAGGAGCCTACGAGCAGTACTTC
CASTGGAYEQYF